This passage covers 13 T cell receptor beta chains from one sample sequenced in a study of Ad26.COV2.S vaccination and SARS-CoV-2 variants (dated by TCRdb to the early 2020s). The treatment or condition label, as the study defines it: over 15 received Ad26.COV2.S at low or high dose, single or two shots; five or six received placebo; per-sample allocation not given. Repertoires of vaccine and placebo recipients were sequenced from samples taken on day 63 after the first injection. The library was obtained by the immunoSEQ multiplex PCR assay. Held by TCRdb, this immuneACCESS table contains in-frame sequences only and omits some clones. Under half of the omission traces to an unresolved V gene where checked; the cause of the rest is unknown. In all, the sample holds approximately 450,000 clones, and 90% of those were seen once. Together, the top ten hold more than 9% of the sample. Specimen: peripheral blood, collected in a trial of Ad26.COV2.S vaccine versus placebo. Receptors originate from a person aged 18-65 years who received the Ad26.COV2.S COVID-19 vaccine or a placebo.

The genes are TRBV28 and TRBJ2-7; 9 bases agree with TRBD2. Germline values: CDR1 MDHEN, CDR2 SYDVKM. This CDR3 is 14 amino acids long. V trimming: 6 bases; J trimming: 3 bases; junction bases outside the gene matches: 6. This CDR3 is CASRDVAGVYEQYF. DNA for the CDR3: TGTGCCAGCAGGGACGTAGCGGGAGTCTACGAGCAGTACTTC.

The chain has TRBV19 and TRBJ2-2, with 7 bases fitting TRBD1. Trimming took 10 bases from V and 4 from J; bases not matched to a gene: 9. The CDR3 spans 14 residues. Germline V lookup: CDR1 LNHDA, CDR2 SQIVND (reference sequence). CDR3 nucleotide sequence: TGTGCCATTCAACAGACAGGGCCCACCGGGGAGCTGTTTTTT. Translating it yields CAIQQTGPTGELFF. The full variable domain, in which reference TRBV19 and TRBJ2-2 provide the parts outside the CDR3, is DGGITQSPKYLFRKEGQNVTLSCEQNLNHDAMYWYRQDPGQGLRLIYYSQIVNDFQKGDIAEGYSVSREKKESFPLTVTSAQKNPTAFYLCAIQQTGPTGELFFGEGSRLTVL.

This clone was observed once. The CDR3 sequence is CASSHGSRETQYF. CDR3 in DNA: TGTGCCAGTAGTCATGGCAGTCGGGAGACCCAGTACTTC. The J gene is TRBJ2-5, the V gene TRBV19; D gene unclear. This CDR3 region has 13 residues. Trimming shortened V by 5 bases and J by 5 bases, and 12 bases separated the two germline ends. Germline lookup yields CDR1 LNHDA and CDR2 SQIVND (reference sequence).

The rearrangement joins TRBV6-2 or TRBV6-3 to TRBJ1-5; no clear D. CDR3 size: 12 residues. Germline V gene data show CDR1 as MNHEY and CDR2 as SVGEGT. The V end was cut by 3 bases, the J end by 7 bases, with 7 bases between. DNA of the CDR3: TGTGCCAGCAGTTATTTGTCCCAGCCCCAGCATTTT. This encodes CASSYLSQPQHF.

The chain joins TRBV19 to TRBJ1-1; 7 bases are shared with TRBD1. Germline CDR1 LNHDA, CDR2 SQIVND (reference sequence). CDR3 size: 16 residues. The V and J ends lost 7 bases and 5 bases, in that order; junction bases with no gene match: 16. CDR3 nucleotide sequence: TGTGCCAGTACCAGAACCGAGACAGGGTATCAGACTGAAGCTTTCTTT. The encoded protein is CASTRTETGYQTEAFF. Full variable domain (remainder filled in from reference TRBV19 and TRBJ1-1): DGGITQSPKYLFRKEGQNVTLSCEQNLNHDAMYWYRQDPGQGLRLIYYSQIVNDFQKGDIAEGYSVSREKKESFPLTVTSAQKNPTAFYLCASTRTETGYQTEAFFGQGTRLTVV.

This sequence joins TRBV7-9 and TRBJ1-3; a weak D match, TRBD1 (5 bases). Germline V gene data show CDR1 as SEHNR and CDR2 as FQNEAQ (reference sequence). The CDR3 loop spans 14 amino acids. Deletions cut 7 bases from V and 4 bases from J, with 14 bases between. CDR3 in amino acids: CASTPTGTGNTIYF. Written as DNA, the CDR3 is TGTGCCAGCACCCCCACCGGGACCGGAAACACCATATATTTT.

The chain carries TRBV6-6 and TRBJ2-5; 16 bases align to TRBD2. The CDR3 has 16 amino acids. Germline V CDR1 and CDR2: MNHNY, SVGAGI (reference sequence). V lost 10 bases and J lost 4; bases outside the gene matches: 9. DNA of the CDR3: TGTGCCACCGGGGGGACTAGCGGGAGGGTAGGAGAGACCCAGTACTTC. It encodes CATGGTSGRVGETQYF.

The chain links TRBV14 to TRBJ2-1; 11 nucleotides line up with TRBD2. The ends lost 2 bases at V and 7 bases at J; junction bases unmatched: 4. The CDR3 runs 15 residues. The V gene's germline CDR1 is SGHDN and CDR2 FVKESK. CDR3 region: CASSQTSGSWNEQFF. The DNA for the CDR3 is TGTGCCAGCAGCCAAACTAGCGGGAGTTGGAATGAGCAGTTCTTC.

The chain uses TRBV28 and TRBJ1-1; weak D call: TRBD1 (6 bases). Germline lookup yields CDR1 MDHEN and CDR2 SYDVKM. The V and J ends lost 5 bases and 0 bases respectively, with 13 bases between them. This CDR3 region has 15 residues. This CDR3 reads CASSLGGDMNTEAFF. The CDR3 DNA follows: TGTGCCAGCAGTCTGGGGGGCGATATGAACACTGAAGCTTTCTTT.

This chain uses TRBV11-2 with TRBJ1-2; D remains ambiguous. The germline CDR1 and CDR2 sequences are SGHAT and FQNNGV. This CDR3 has 14 amino acids. Trimming took 1 base from V and 3 from J, leaving 9 bases between them. CDR3 in amino acids: CASSLAGVDYGYTF. The CDR3 bases are TGTGCCAGCAGCTTAGCCGGGGTCGACTATGGCTACACCTTC.

The rearrangement uses TRBV11-2 and TRBJ1-3; D call uncertain. CDR1 is SGHAT and CDR2 is FQNNGV in the germline V gene. With 0 bases removed from V and 0 bases from J, the gap between germline ends came to 9 bases. This CDR3 comprises 16 residues. CDR3 protein: CASSLDQGNSGNTIYF. The CDR3 DNA reads as TGTGCCAGCAGCTTAGATCAAGGGAACTCTGGAAACACCATATATTTT.

The chain joins TRBV19 to TRBJ2-1; 9 bases map to TRBD2. J was trimmed by 7 bases and V by 1 base; bases with no gene match: 8. The CDR3 is made up of 16 amino acids. CDR1 and CDR2 (germline): LNHDA, SQIVND (reference sequence). The CDR3 DNA reads TGTGCCAGTAGTATAGTTGGCGGGAGGGCCTTAAATGAGCAGTTCTTC. This translates into CASSIVGGRALNEQFF.

This clone appeared a single time. The chain is built from TRBV19 and TRBJ2-7; tentatively, D is TRBD1 or TRBD2 (5 bases each). CDR1 is LNHDA and CDR2 is SQIVND in the germline V gene (reference sequence). Trimming took 6 bases from V and 0 from J, leaving 15 bases between them. The CDR3 totals 15 residues. The CDR3: CASRGRGDPSYEQYF. The CDR3 DNA follows: TGTGCCAGTAGAGGGCGAGGGGACCCCTCCTACGAGCAGTACTTC.